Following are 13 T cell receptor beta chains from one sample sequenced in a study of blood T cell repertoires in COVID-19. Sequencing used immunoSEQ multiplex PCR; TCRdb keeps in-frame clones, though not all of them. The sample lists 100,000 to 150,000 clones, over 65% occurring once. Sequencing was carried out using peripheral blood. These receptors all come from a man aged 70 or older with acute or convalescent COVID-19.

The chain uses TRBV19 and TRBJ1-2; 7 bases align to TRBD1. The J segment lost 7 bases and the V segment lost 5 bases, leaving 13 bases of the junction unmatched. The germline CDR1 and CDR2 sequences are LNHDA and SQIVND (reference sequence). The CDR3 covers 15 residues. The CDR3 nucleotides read TGTGCCAGTAGTCCTGGGGACAGTTCTTCCCCTGGCTACACCTTC. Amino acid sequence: CASSPGDSSSPGYTF.

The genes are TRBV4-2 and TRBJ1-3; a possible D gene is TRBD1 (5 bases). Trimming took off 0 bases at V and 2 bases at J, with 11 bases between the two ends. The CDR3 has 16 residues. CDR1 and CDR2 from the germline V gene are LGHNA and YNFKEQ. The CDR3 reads CASSQDWLGAGNTIYF. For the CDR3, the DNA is TGTGCCAGCAGCCAAGATTGGTTAGGGGCTGGAAACACCATATATTTT.

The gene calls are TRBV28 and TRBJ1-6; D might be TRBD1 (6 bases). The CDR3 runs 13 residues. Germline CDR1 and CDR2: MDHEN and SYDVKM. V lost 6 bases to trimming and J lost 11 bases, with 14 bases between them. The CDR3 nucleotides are TGTGCCAGCAGCCCTCGGACAGACGCACCCCTCCACTTT. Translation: CASSPRTDAPLHF.

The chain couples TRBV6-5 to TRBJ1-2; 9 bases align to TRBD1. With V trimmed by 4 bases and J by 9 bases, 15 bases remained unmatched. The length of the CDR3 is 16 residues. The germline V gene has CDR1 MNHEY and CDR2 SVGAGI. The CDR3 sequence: CASSLRDRAPFLSYTF. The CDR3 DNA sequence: TGTGCCAGCAGTTTAAGGGACAGGGCGCCCTTTTTAAGCTACACCTTC.

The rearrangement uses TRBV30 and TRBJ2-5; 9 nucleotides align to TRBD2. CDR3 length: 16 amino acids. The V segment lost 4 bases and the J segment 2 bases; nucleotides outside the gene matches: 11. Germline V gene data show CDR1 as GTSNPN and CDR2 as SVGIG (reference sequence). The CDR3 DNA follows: TGTGCCTGGATGGGAAGAGCGGGAGGCCCGCAAGAGACCCAGTACTTC. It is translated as CAWMGRAGGPQETQYF.

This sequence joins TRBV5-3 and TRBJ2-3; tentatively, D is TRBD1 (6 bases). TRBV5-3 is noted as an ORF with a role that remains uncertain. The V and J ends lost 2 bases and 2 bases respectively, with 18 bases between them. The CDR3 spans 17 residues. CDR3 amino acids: CARSFNPVQGPTDTQYF. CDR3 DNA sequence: TGTGCCAGAAGCTTCAATCCGGTACAGGGACCCACAGATACGCAGTATTTT.

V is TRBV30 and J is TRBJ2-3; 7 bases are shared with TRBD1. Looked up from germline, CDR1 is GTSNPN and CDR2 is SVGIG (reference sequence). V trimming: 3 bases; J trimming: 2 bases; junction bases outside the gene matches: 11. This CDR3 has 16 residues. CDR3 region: CAWRKGQARDTDTQYF. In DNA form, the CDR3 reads TGTGCCTGGAGGAAAGGACAGGCCAGGGACACAGATACGCAGTATTTT.

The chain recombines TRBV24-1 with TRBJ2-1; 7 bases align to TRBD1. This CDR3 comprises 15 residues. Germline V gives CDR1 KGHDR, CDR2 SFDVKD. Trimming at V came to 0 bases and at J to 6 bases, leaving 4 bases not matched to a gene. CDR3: CATSDLTSGGNEQFF. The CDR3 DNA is TGTGCCACCAGTGATTTGACTTCAGGGGGCAATGAGCAGTTCTTC.

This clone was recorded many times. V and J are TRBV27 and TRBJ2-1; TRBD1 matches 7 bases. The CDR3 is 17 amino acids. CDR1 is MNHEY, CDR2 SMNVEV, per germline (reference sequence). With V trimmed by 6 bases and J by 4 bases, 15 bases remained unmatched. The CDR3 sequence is CASRNSRDSLLYNEQFF. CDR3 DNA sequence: TGTGCCAGCAGGAACTCCCGGGACAGTCTCTTATACAATGAGCAGTTCTTC.

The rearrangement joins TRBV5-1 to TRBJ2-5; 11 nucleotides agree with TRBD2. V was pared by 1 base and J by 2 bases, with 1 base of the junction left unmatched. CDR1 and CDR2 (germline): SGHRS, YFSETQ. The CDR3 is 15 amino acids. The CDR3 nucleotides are TGCGCCAGCAGCTTGACTAGCGGGGGACAAGAGACCCAGTACTTC. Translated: CASSLTSGGQETQYF.

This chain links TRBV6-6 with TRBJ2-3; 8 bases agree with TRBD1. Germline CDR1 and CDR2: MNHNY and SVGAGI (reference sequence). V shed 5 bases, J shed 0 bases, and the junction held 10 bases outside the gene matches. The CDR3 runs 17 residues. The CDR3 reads CASSRQGRAPSTDTQYF. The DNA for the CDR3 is TGTGCCAGCAGTCGACAGGGGAGAGCTCCTAGCACAGATACGCAGTATTTT.

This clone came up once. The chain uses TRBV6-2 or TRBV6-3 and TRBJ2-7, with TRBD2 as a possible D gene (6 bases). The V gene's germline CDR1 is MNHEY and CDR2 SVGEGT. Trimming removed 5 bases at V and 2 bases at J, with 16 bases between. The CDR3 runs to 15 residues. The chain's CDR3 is CASSRPGRPTYEQYF. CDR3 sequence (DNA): TGTGCCAGCAGTCGCCCGGGGAGGCCCACCTACGAGCAGTACTTC.

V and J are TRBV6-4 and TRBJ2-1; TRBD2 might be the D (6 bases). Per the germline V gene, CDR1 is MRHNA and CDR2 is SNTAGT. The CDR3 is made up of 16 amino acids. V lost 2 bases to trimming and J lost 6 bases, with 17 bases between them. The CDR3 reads CASSDGMGGGSNEQFF. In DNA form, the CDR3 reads TGTGCCAGCAGTGACGGGATGGGGGGTGGAAGCAATGAGCAGTTCTTC.